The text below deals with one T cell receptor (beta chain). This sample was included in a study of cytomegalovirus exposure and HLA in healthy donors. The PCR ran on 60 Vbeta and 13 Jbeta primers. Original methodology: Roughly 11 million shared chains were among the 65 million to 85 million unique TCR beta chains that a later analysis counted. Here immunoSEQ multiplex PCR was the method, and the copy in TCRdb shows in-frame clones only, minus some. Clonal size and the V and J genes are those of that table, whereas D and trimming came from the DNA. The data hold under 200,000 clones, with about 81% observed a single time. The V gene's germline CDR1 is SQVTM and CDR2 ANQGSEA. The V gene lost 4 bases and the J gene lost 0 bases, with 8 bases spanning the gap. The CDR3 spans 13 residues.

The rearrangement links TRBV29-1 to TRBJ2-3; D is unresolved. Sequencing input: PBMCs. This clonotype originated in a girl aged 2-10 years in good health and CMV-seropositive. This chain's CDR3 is CSVAGSSTDTQYF. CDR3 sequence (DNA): TGCAGCGTTGCGGGTTCTAGCACAGATACGCAGTATTTT.